This entry lists 5 T cell receptor beta chains sequenced from one sample in a study of a mutant IDH1 vaccine in newly diagnosed glioma. Stated time point: week 5, during vaccination. Each dose delivered 300 ug of mutant IDH1 20-mer peptide subcutaneously with imiquimod. Which antigens these TCRs recognize remains unknown. Repertoires were generated with immunoSEQ multiplex PCR, while TCRdb's copy carries only in-frame clones and drops some. The sample yields around 36,000 clones, approximately 93% seen once. Here the sequenced sample was PBMCs, taken from a glioma patient whose treatment included an IDH1 peptide vaccine. The receptors come from a man in his fifties or sixties with glioma.

The rearrangement joins TRBV5-6 to TRBJ2-7; D may be TRBD1 or TRBD2 (5 bases each). This CDR3 spans 14 amino acids. V was shortened by 4 bases and J by 9 bases, with 20 bases between the two germline ends. CDR1 and CDR2 from the germline V gene are SGHDT and YYEEEE. The CDR3 spells CASSPSGLLASQYF. DNA for the CDR3: TGTGCCAGCAGCCCCTCGGGGCTCCTAGCCTCGCAGTACTTC.

The V call is TRBV25-1, the J call TRBJ2-2, with 8 bases identical to TRBD1. The CDR3 length is 14 residues. Germline loops: CDR1 MGHDK, CDR2 SYGVNS. The ends lost 6 bases at V and 6 bases at J; junction bases unmatched: 6. CDR3 bases: TGTGCCAGCAGAGGGACAGGCGGTTCCGGGGAGCTGTTTTTT. Translating it yields CASRGTGGSGELFF.

V and J are TRBV27 and TRBJ2-3, with 9 bases matching TRBD2. Germline-derived CDR1 and CDR2 are MNHEY and SMNVEV (reference sequence). V lost 0 bases and J lost 2; bases outside the gene matches: 6. The CDR3 is made up of 17 amino acids. The CDR3 region has the DNA TGTGCCAGCAGTTTATCACTAGCGGGCGGGTTCACAGATACGCAGTATTTT. Protein: CASSLSLAGGFTDTQYF.

In its sample, this clone was seen a few times. The rearrangement uses TRBV9 and TRBJ1-2, with D maybe TRBD1 (5 bases). V shed 0 bases and J shed 7 bases, with 16 bases lying between them. The CDR3 has 15 residues. CDR1 and CDR2 (germline): SGDLS, YYNGEE. This CDR3 reads CASSVGGIRSGGYTF. CDR3 sequence (DNA): TGTGCCAGCAGCGTAGGGGGGATCAGGTCGGGTGGCTACACCTTC.

The rearrangement joins TRBV7-9 to TRBJ2-7; D is unclear. The CDR3 consists of 12 residues. CDR1 is SEHNR, CDR2 FQNEAQ, per germline (reference sequence). V lost 3 bases, J lost 1 base, and 4 bases lay in between. CDR3 DNA: TGTGCCAGCAGCTTCAAATCCTACGAGCAGTACTTC. It is translated as CASSFKSYEQYF.